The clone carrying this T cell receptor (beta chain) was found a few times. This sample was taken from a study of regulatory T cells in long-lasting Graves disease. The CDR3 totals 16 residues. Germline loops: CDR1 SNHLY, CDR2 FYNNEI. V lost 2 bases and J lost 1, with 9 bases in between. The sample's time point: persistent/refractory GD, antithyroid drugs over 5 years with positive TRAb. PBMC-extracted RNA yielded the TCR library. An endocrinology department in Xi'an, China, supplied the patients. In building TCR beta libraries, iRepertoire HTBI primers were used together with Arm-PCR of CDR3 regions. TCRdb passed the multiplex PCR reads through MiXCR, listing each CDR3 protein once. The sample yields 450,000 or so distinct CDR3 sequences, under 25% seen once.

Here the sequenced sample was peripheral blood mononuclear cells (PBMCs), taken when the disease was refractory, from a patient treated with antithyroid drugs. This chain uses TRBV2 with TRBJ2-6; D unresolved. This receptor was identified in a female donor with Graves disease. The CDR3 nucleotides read TGTGCCAGCAGTGAACTATTTGGGTCTGGGGCCAACGTCCTGACTTTC. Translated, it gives CASSELFGSGANVLTF.